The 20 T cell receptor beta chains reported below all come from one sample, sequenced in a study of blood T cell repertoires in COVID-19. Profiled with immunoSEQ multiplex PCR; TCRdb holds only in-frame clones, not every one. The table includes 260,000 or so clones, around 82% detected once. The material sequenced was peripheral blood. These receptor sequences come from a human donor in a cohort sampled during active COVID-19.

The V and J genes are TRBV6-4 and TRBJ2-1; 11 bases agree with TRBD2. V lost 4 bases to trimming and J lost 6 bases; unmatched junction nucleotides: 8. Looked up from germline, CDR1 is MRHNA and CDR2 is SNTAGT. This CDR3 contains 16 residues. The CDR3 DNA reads TGTGCCAGCAGTGCCTTAGGTGGGACTAGCGGCAATGAGCAGTTCTTC. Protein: CASSALGGTSGNEQFF.

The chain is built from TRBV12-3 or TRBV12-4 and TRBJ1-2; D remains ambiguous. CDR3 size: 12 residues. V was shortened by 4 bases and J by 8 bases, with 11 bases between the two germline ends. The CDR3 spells CASSYGKGGYTF. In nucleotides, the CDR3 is TGTGCCAGCAGTTACGGGAAAGGGGGCTACACCTTC.

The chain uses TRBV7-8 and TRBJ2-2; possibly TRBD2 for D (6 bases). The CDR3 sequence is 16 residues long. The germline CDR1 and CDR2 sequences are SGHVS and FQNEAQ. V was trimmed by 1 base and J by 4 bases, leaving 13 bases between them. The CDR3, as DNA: TGTGCCAGCAGCTTAGTCGACGGGGGACTCACCGGGGAGCTGTTTTTT. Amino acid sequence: CASSLVDGGLTGELFF.

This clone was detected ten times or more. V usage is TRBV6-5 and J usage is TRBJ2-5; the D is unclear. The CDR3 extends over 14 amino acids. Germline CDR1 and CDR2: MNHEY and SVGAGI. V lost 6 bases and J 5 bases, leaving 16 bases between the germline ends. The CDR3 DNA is TGTGCCAGCAGAACGGCGGATTTCGCCGAGACCCAGTACTTC. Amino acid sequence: CASRTADFAETQYF.

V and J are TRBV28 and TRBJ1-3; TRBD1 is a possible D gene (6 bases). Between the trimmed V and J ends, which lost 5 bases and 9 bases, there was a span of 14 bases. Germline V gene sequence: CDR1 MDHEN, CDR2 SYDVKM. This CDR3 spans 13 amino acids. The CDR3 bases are TGTGCCAGCAGTCCCCACAGGGAGAGCACCATATATTTT. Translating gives CASSPHRESTIYF.

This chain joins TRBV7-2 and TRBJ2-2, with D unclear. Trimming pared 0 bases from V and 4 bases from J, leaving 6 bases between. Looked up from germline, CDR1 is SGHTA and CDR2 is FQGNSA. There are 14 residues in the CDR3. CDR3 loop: CASSLAYSTGELFF. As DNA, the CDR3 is TGTGCCAGCAGCTTAGCTTACAGCACCGGGGAGCTGTTTTTT.

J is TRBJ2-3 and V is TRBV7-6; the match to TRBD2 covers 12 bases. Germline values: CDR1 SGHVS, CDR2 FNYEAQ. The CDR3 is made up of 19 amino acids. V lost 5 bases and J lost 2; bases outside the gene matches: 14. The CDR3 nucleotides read TGTGCCAGCAGCATAGAGGGTTCGACTAGCGGGAGTCCCACAGATACGCAGTATTTT. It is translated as CASSIEGSTSGSPTDTQYF.

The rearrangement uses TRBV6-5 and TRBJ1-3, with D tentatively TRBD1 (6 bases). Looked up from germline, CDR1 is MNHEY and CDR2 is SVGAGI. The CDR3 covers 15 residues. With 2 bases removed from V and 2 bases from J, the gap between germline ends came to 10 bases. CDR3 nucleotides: TGTGCCAGCAGTTACAGGGCAGGGGCTGGAAACACCATATATTTT. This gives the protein CASSYRAGAGNTIYF.

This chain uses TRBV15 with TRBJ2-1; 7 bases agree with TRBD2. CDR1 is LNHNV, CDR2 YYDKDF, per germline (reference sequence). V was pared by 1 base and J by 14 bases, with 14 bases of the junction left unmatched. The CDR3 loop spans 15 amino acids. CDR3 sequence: CATSRVLGIGGSEFF. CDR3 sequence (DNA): TGTGCCACCAGCAGAGTTTTGGGGATAGGCGGGAGTGAGTTCTTC.

The CDR3 region is CASSLLKGSPGGYTF. In DNA form, the CDR3 reads TGTGCCAGCAGTTTATTAAAGGGATCACCGGGGGGCTACACCTTC. V is TRBV28 and J is TRBJ1-2, with unresolved D. With 1 base removed from V and 8 bases from J, the gap between germline ends came to 17 bases. CDR1 and CDR2 (germline): MDHEN, SYDVKM. This CDR3 region has 15 residues.

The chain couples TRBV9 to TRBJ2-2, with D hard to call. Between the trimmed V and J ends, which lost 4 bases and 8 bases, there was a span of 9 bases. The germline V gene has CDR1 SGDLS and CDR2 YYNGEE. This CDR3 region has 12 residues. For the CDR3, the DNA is TGTGCCAGCAGCCTCCAAGCGGGGGAGCTGTTTTTT. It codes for CASSLQAGELFF.

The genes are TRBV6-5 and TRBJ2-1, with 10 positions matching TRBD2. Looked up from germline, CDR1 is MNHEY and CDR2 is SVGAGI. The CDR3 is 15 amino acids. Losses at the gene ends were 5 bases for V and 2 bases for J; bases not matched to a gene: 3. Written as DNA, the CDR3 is TGTGCCAGCAGTCTAGCGGGAGAACCCTACAATGAGCAGTTCTTC. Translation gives CASSLAGEPYNEQFF.

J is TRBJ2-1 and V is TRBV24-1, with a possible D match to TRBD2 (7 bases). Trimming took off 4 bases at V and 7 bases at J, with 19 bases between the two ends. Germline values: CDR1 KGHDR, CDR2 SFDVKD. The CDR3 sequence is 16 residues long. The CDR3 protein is CATSDRGAEGKNEQFF. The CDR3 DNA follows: TGTGCCACCAGTGACCGGGGGGCTGAGGGGAAGAATGAGCAGTTCTTC.

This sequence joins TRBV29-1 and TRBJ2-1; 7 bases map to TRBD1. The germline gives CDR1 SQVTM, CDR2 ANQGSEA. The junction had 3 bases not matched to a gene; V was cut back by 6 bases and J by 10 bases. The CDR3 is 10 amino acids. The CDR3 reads CSVRDSEQFF. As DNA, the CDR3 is TGCAGCGTCAGGGACAGCGAGCAGTTCTTC.

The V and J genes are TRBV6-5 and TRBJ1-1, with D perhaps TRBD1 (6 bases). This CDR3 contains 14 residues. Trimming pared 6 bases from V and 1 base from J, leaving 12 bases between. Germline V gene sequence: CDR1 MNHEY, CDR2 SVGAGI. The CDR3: CASRGAGRNTEAFF. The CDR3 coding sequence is TGTGCCAGCAGGGGGGCAGGGCGGAACACTGAAGCTTTCTTT.

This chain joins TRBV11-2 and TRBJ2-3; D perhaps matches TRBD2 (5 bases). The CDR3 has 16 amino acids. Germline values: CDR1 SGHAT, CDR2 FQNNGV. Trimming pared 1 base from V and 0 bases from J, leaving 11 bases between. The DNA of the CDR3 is TGTGCCAGCAGCTTAGGAGGGCGCGGTAGCACAGATACGCAGTATTTT. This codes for CASSLGGRGSTDTQYF.

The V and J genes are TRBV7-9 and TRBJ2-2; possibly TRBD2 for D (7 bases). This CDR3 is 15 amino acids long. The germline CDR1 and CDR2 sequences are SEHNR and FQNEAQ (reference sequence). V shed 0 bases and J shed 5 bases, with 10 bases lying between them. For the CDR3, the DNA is TGTGCCAGCAGCTTAGCGGGGGGGCCGACCGGGGAGCTGTTTTTT. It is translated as CASSLAGGPTGELFF.

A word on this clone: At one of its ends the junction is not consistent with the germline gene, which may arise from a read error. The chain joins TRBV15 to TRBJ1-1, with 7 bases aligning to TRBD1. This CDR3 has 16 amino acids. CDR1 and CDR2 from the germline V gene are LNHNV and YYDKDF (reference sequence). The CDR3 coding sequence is TGTGCCACCAGCGGAGATATGGGACAGATGAACACTGAAGCTTTCTTT. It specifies CATSGDMGQMNTEAFF.

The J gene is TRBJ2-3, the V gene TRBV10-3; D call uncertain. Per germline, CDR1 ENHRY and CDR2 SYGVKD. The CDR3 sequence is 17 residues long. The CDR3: CASRPGFNLPSTDTQYF. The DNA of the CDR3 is TGTGCTTCCCGCCCCGGGTTTAATCTCCCTAGCACAGATACGCAGTATTTT.

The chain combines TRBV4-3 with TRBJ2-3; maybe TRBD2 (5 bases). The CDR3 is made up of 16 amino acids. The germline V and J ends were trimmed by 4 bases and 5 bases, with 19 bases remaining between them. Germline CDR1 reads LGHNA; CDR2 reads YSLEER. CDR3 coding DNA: TGCGCCAGCAGCCCCCGGGCTCGGGGAGTAGGAGATACGCAGTATTTT. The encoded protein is CASSPRARGVGDTQYF.